Presented here are 8 T cell receptor beta chains from one specimen sequenced in a study of a mutant IDH1 vaccine in newly diagnosed glioma. Time point reported: week 11, during vaccination. In the vaccine, a single dose held 300 ug of the mutant IDH1 20-mer peptide, along with topical imiquimod. Antigens for these TCRs are unknown. The data were produced by immunoSEQ multiplex PCR, yet TCRdb's version contains in-frame clones alone and is incomplete. The sample carries some 60,000 clones, approximately 80% recorded once. The specimen was PBMCs, collected from a glioma patient whose treatment included an IDH1 peptide vaccine. The receptors stem from a man aged 50-59 years with glioma.

The chain is built from TRBV6-5 and TRBJ2-7; D remains unclear. CDR1 is MNHEY and CDR2 is SVGAGI in the germline V gene. There are 13 residues in the CDR3. The V end was cut by 7 bases, the J end by 1 base, with 11 bases between. This CDR3 is CASTRGPSYEQYF. CDR3 nucleotide sequence: TGTGCCAGCACCAGAGGACCTTCCTACGAGCAGTACTTC.

CDR3 bases: TGTGCCAGCAGTCAAGGGGGGGGGACTGAAGCTTTCTTT. It encodes CASSQGGGTEAFF. The chain couples TRBV28 to TRBJ1-1; tentatively, D is TRBD1 (6 bases). This CDR3 comprises 13 residues. The ends were cut back, 5 bases at V and 5 bases at J, with 12 bases in the middle. The V gene's germline CDR1 is MDHEN and CDR2 SYDVKM.

The V and J genes are TRBV5-3 and TRBJ2-7, with TRBD1 as a possible D gene (6 bases). TRBV5-3 carries the ORF label, with uncertain function. Deletions cut 4 bases from V and 3 bases from J, with 20 bases between. The CDR3 sequence is 16 residues long. The CDR3 loop is CARSPWGPPTYYEQYF. In DNA form, the CDR3 reads TGTGCCAGAAGCCCTTGGGGGCCACCGACATACTACGAGCAGTACTTC.

The V gene is TRBV7-8, the J gene TRBJ1-5; unclear D gene. V shed 6 bases and J shed 0 bases, with 6 bases lying between them. Per the germline V gene, CDR1 is SGHVS and CDR2 is FQNEAQ. The CDR3 length is 13 residues. Written as DNA, the CDR3 is TGTGCCAGCAGTCTTAATAGCAATCAGCCCCAGCATTTT. Its translation is CASSLNSNQPQHF.

J is TRBJ2-3 and V is TRBV5-1, with 11 bases fitting TRBD2. CDR3 length: 14 amino acids. Trimming cost V 4 bases and J 7 bases; bases outside gene matches: 5. Germline V gives CDR1 SGHRS, CDR2 YFSETQ. The CDR3 DNA sequence: TGCGCCAGCAGCCAAACTAGCGGGGGAAATACGCAGTATTTT. The encoded protein is CASSQTSGGNTQYF.

The chain joins TRBV6-4 to TRBJ2-1, with 8 bases that match TRBD1. CDR1 and CDR2 (germline): MRHNA, SNTAGT. V shed 3 bases and J 2 bases; nucleotides not matched to a gene: 0. The CDR3 has 14 residues. CDR3 amino acids: CASSETGAYNEQFF. The CDR3 bases are TGTGCCAGCAGTGAGACAGGGGCCTACAATGAGCAGTTCTTC.

This sequence joins TRBV5-1 and TRBJ2-2; TRBD2 might be the D (6 bases). Trimming left V 0 bases short and J 4 bases short, with 13 bases between. The germline gives CDR1 SGHRS, CDR2 YFSETQ. The length of the CDR3 is 16 residues. The CDR3 sequence is CASSLAGGEGTGELFF. CDR3 coding DNA: TGCGCCAGCAGCTTGGCCGGGGGAGAAGGCACCGGGGAGCTGTTTTTT.

V and J are TRBV5-4 and TRBJ2-2; 10 bases fit TRBD2. V lost 0 bases to trimming and J lost 5 bases; unmatched junction nucleotides: 4. The CDR3 has 16 residues. Germline assignment: CDR1 SGHNT and CDR2 YYREEE (reference sequence). The CDR3 sequence is CASSLDSGGATGELFF. Here the CDR3 DNA reads TGTGCCAGCAGCTTGGACAGCGGGGGGGCTACCGGGGAGCTGTTTTTT.